Listed below are T cell receptor beta chains from one sample, sequenced in a study of blood T cell repertoires in COVID-19. Measured with immunoSEQ multiplex PCR; TCRdb has only the in-frame clones, and not every one. The sample holds around 420,000 clones, 88% seen once. The material sequenced was PBMCs or T cells enriched from blood (not recorded which). Receptor source: a woman aged 40-49 years with acute COVID-19. The CDR3 runs from the conserved cysteine through the conserved F or W. A D gene is named only where the DNA matches it firmly. Part of the rows lack a size; the others show once, few, many or a class for expanded clones.

TRBV9	TRBD1	TRBJ2-3	once	CASSANRGTDTQYF	TGTGCCAGCAGCGCAAACAGGGGAACAGATACGCAGTATTTT
TRBV11-2	TRBD1	TRBJ1-4	NA	CASSSQWDRGDEKLFF	TGTGCCAGCAGCTCCCAATGGGACAGGGGGGATGAAAAACTGTTTTTT
TRBV30	NA	TRBJ1-1	NA	CAWSRRSTNTEAFF	TGTGCCTGGAGTCGACGGAGCACGAACACTGAAGCTTTCTTT
TRBV24-1	NA	TRBJ1-2	NA	CATSDSRVYGYTF	TGTGCCACCAGTGATAGCCGAGTCTATGGCTACACCTTC
TRBV19	TRBD1	TRBJ1-6	NA	CASSSGGYNSPLHF	TGTGCCAGTAGCTCAGGGGGATATAATTCACCCCTCCACTTT
TRBV12-3/TRBV12-4	NA	TRBJ1-3	once	CASSRGGNTIYF	TGTGCCAGCAGTCGGGGGGGAAACACCATATATTTT
TRBV4-2	TRBD2	TRBJ2-5	NA	CASSQDQGRGGLETQYF	TGTGCCAGCAGCCAAGATCAAGGACGGGGGGGCCTGGAGACCCAGTACTTC
TRBV5-1	TRBD1	TRBJ1-3	once	CASSLAGTGFGNTIYF	TGCGCCAGCAGCTTGGCAGGGACAGGGTTTGGAAACACCATATATTTT
TRBV10-3	NA	TRBJ2-5	NA	CAISERGYQETQYF	TGTGCCATCAGTGAGAGGGGTTACCAAGAGACCCAGTACTTC
TRBV2	NA	TRBJ1-1	NA	CASGRTANTEAFF	TGTGCCAGCGGCCGGACAGCGAACACTGAAGCTTTCTTT
TRBV27	NA	TRBJ2-7	once	CASSRMTLTGFSYEQYF	TGTGCCAGCAGCCGTATGACACTCACGGGGTTCTCCTACGAGCAGTACTTC
TRBV21-1	NA	TRBJ1-4	NA	CASSKDREEGEKLFF	TGTGCCAGCAGCAAAGATCGGGAGGAAGGTGAAAAACTGTTTTTT
TRBV9	NA	TRBJ2-5	NA	CASSVNGRYQETQYF	TGTGCCAGCAGCGTCAATGGCCGTTACCAAGAGACCCAGTACTTC
TRBV4-1	TRBD1	TRBJ1-4	NA	CASSPLPSTGSNEKLFF	TGCGCCAGCAGCCCCTTGCCCTCGACAGGGTCTAATGAAAAACTGTTTTTT
TRBV7-2	NA	TRBJ2-2	NA	CASSLGPAGELFF	TGTGCCAGCAGCTTAGGTCCGGCCGGGGAGCTGTTTTTT
TRBV4-1	TRBD1	TRBJ1-1	NA	CASSQLGTGEAFF	TGCGCCAGCAGCCAACTGGGGACAGGAGAAGCTTTCTTT
TRBV10-3	NA	TRBJ1-2	NA	CAISESLLDRPHFIKANYGYTF	TGTGCCATCAGTGAGTCGCTCTTGGACAGACCCCACTTTATTAAAGCTAACTATGGCTACACCTTC
TRBV6-2/TRBV6-3	NA	TRBJ2-7	NA	CASSYRSTGTYEQYF	TGTGCCAGCAGTTACAGATCAACAGGGACCTACGAGCAGTACTTC
TRBV2	TRBD1	TRBJ1-2	NA	CASSESWGRGASGYTF	TGTGCCAGCAGTGAATCTTGGGGCAGGGGGGCGAGTGGCTACACCTTC
TRBV10-3	TRBD1	TRBJ2-7	NA	CAISENLDTDRGLGQYF	TGTGCCATCAGTGAGAATCTAGATACGGACAGGGGTTTAGGGCAGTACTTC
TRBV2	TRBD2	TRBJ2-3	NA	CASMVAGYTDTQYF	TGTGCCAGCATGGTAGCGGGGTACACAGATACGCAGTATTTT
TRBV5-4	TRBD1	TRBJ1-1	NA	CASSGETGSSTEAFF	TGTGCCAGCAGCGGAGAGACAGGGTCGAGCACTGAAGCTTTCTTT
TRBV9	TRBD2	TRBJ2-3	NA	CASSTWTSGTDTQYF	TGTGCCAGCAGCACATGGACTAGCGGCACAGATACGCAGTATTTT
TRBV2	NA	TRBJ2-7	NA	CASSEPLDRPTYEQYF	TGTGCCAGCAGTGAACCCTTAGACAGACCGACCTACGAGCAGTACTTC
TRBV28	NA	TRBJ2-5	NA	CASSNKETQYF	TGTGCCAGCAGTAATAAAGAGACCCAGTACTTC
TRBV7-2	NA	TRBJ2-5	NA	CASSYDSGLTQETQYF	TGTGCCAGCAGCTATGACAGTGGGCTGACCCAAGAGACCCAGTACTTC
TRBV19	NA	TRBJ2-5	once	CASSRGGAEETQYF	TGTGCCAGTAGTCGTGGGGGGGCGGAGGAGACCCAGTACTTC
TRBV30	TRBD1	TRBJ1-2	NA	CAWEPTGGRGYTF	TGTGCCTGGGAACCGACAGGGGGCCGAGGCTACACCTTC